This T cell receptor beta chain is drawn from a study of CXCR3-negative and CXCR3-positive naive CD8 T cells. Across the study: Across all libraries, TRB reads numbered some 140 million, with about 1.5 +/- 0.3 million in each library.

This CDR3 is built from 14 residues. CDR1 is SGHNT, CDR2 YENEEA, per germline. Findings of the study overall: The study found more hydrophobic TRB CDR3s in CXCR3-positive naive cells than in CXCR3-negative naive cells. Naive CXCR3-negative and CXCR3-positive cells had similar TRBV-TRBJ usage; memory differed.

Every CD8+ subset sample held a few hundred thousand flow-sorted cells, done in triplicate. Researchers prepared the TRB cDNA libraries using 5' RACE with UMI labels. TCRdb re-analyzed the 5' RACE reads; it lists each CDR3 protein once, without DNA. The specimen's table records roughly 63,000 distinct CDR3 sequences. To note about this clonotype: The antigen is unknown.

The sequence was obtained from a human donor in good health. Some clones in this sample may be carry-over from other donors' samples. The genes are TRBV11-3 and TRBJ2-7; TCRdb returns TRBD1, unconfirmable since there is no DNA. Sample: naive CXCR3+ CD8+ T cells from blood. The sample's subset: CD45RO-CCR7+CD27+CD95- naive CD8+ T cells expressing CXCR3 (TNR3+). The CDR3 protein is CASSATGPFYEQYF.